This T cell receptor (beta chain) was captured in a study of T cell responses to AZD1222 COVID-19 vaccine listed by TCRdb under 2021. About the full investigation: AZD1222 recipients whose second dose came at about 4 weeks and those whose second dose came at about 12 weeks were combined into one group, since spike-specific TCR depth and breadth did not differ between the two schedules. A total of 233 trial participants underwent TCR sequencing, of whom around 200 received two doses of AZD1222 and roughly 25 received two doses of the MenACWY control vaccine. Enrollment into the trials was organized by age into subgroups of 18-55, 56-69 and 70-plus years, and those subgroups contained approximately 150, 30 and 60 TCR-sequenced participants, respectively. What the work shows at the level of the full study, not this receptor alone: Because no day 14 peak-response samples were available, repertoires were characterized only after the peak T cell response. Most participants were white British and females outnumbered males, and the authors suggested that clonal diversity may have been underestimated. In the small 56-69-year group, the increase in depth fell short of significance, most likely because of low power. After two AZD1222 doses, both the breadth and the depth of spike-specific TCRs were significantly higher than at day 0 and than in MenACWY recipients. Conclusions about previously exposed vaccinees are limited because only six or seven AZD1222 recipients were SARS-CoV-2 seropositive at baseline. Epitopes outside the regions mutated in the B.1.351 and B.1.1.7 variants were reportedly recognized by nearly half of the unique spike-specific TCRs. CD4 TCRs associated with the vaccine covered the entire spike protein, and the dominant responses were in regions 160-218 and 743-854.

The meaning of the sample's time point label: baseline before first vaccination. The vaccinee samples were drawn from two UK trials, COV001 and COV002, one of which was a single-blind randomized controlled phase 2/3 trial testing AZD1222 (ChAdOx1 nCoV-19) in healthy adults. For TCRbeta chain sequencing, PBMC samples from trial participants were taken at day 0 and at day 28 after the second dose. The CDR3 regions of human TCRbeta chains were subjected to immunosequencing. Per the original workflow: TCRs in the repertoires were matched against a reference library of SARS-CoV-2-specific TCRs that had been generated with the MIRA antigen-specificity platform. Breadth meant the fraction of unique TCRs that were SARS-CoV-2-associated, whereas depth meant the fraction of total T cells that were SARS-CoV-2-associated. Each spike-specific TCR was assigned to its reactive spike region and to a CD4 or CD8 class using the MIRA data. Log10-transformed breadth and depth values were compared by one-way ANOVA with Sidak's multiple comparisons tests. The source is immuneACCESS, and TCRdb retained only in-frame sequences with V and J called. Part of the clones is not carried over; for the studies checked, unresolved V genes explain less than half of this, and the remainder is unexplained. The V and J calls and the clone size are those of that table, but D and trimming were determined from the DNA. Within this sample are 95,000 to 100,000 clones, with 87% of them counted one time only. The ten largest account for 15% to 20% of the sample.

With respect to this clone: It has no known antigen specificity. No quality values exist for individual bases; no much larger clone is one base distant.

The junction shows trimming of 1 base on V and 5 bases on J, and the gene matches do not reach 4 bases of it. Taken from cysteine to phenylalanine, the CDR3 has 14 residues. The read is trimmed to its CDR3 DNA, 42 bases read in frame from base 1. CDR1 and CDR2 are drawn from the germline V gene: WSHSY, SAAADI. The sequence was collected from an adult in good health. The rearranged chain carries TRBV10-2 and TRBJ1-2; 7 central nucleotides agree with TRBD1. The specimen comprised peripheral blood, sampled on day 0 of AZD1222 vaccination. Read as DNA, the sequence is TGCGCCAGCAGTGAGTGGGACAGCTCTTATGGCTACACCTTC. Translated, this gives CASSEWDSSYGYTF.